This T cell receptor beta chain was captured in a study of cytomegalovirus exposure and HLA in healthy donors. Germline V gene lookup returns CDR1 SGHDT and CDR2 YYEEEE. This CDR3 has 13 amino acids. Trimming cost V 4 bases and J 2 bases, with 10 bases left between them. Study-level results: Most TCR sequences were seen very rarely across donors, but some public TCRs occurred in many.

Assay used: immunoSEQ multiplex PCR; TCRdb lists only in-frame clones, some missing. Of 100,000 to 150,000 clones listed, roughly 90% are singletons. This clone has only one observation. As yet, its antigen is unknown. The roughly 120-subject validation cohort, separate from the roughly 670-subject first cohort, included the donors. This clonotype was sampled from a man younger than 45 in good health and CMV-seronegative. Sequences were obtained from PBMCs. V usage is TRBV5-6 and J usage is TRBJ2-7, with TRBD2 as a possible D gene (5 bases). The CDR3: CASSPRGAYEQYF. CDR3 in DNA: TGTGCCAGCAGCCCTCGGGGAGCCTACGAGCAGTACTTC.